This T cell receptor (beta chain) is from a study of T cell clonality in common variable immunodeficiency. There are many counts of this clone. The CDR3 end is not reached by the read, which stops 3 residues before it; the germline J gene fills it in. Clones were sequenced by immunoSEQ multiplex PCR, and TCRdb holds only the in-frame ones, with some missing. The sample presents approximately 60,000 clones, none singletons. CDR1 is LNHDA and CDR2 is SQIVND in the germline V gene (reference sequence). V gave up 5 bases and J gave up 2 bases, with 9 bases separating them. This CDR3 has 13 amino acids. The chain has TRBV19 and TRBJ2-5; D is unclear. Sample: peripheral blood mononuclear cells. The TCR comes from a person between 18 and 75 years old in good health. This CDR3 reads CASSQTRQETQYF. The CDR3 bases that were read are TGTGCCAGTAGTCAGACTCGGCAAGAGACC.